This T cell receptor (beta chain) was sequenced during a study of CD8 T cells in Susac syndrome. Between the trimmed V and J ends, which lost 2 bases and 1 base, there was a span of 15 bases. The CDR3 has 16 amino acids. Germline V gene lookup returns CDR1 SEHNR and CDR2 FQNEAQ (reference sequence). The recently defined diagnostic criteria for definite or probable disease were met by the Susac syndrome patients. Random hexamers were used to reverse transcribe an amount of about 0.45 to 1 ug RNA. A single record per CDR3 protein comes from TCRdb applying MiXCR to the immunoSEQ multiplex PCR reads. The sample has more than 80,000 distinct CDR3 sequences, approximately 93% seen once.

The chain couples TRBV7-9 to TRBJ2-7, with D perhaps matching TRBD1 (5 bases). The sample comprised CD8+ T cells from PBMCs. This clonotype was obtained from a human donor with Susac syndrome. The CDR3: CASSLTSGISSYEQYF. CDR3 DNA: TGTGCCAGCAGCTTAACTTCAGGGATCTCATCCTACGAGCAGTACTTC.